These 21 T cell receptor beta chains were all obtained from the same sample, sequenced in a study of shared clonotypes between healthy human individuals. Naive CD8 isolation took CD45RO-negative cells positively selected for CCR7 and excluded terminally differentiated effector memory CD45RA+ cells. TCRdb's copy holds only in-frame clones and misses some; the assay was immunoSEQ multiplex PCR. The table includes about 800,000 clones, around 96% detected once. Sequenced input: naive CD8+ T cells sorted from blood. These receptors all come from a man in his thirties or forties in good health.

V and J are TRBV5-6 and TRBJ2-1; D gene ambiguous. Trimming took 1 base from V and 1 from J, leaving 12 bases between them. The germline V gene has CDR1 SGHDT and CDR2 YYEEEE. The CDR3 sequence is 16 residues long. As DNA, the CDR3 is TGTGCCAGCAGCTTGACGAGCGCTAGTTCCTACAATGAGCAGTTCTTC. Its translation is CASSLTSASSYNEQFF.

The V gene is TRBV9, the J gene TRBJ1-1, with D possibly TRBD1 on 5 matching bases. Looked up from germline, CDR1 is SGDLS and CDR2 is YYNGEE. V lost 4 bases and J 1 base, leaving 14 bases between the germline ends. The CDR3 contains 15 residues. As DNA, the CDR3 is TGTGCCAGCAGCCCTTGGACAACCTCGAACACTGAAGCTTTCTTT. It specifies CASSPWTTSNTEAFF.

This clone was recorded once. The chain couples TRBV2 to TRBJ1-5; D gene unclear. The V end was cut by 4 bases, the J end by 5 bases, with 21 bases between. The CDR3 sequence is 17 residues long. Germline CDR1 is SNHLY and CDR2 is FYNNEI. The CDR3 protein is CASSGDREGLVYQPQHF. CDR3 in DNA: TGTGCCAGCAGTGGGGATCGTGAAGGGTTAGTTTATCAGCCCCAGCATTTT.

The CDR3 DNA reads as TGTGCCAGCAAGGGAGTTGCAACTAATGAAAAACTGTTTTTT. It specifies CASKGVATNEKLFF. V usage is TRBV27 and J usage is TRBJ1-4; D is ambiguous. The CDR3 extends over 14 amino acids. CDR1 is MNHEY and CDR2 is SMNVEV in the germline V gene (reference sequence). Trimming stripped 7 bases from V and 0 bases from J, with 9 bases between.

With regard to this clone: A read error may be the cause here, since a much bigger clone is one base away. The CDR3 region has the DNA TGCGCCAGCAGCCAAGGTGCTGGGACAGGGGAGGGTGCCCAGTACTTC. It is translated as CASSQGAGTGEGAQYF. The rearrangement uses TRBV4-3 and TRBJ2-5, with TRBD1 identical over 10 bases. J gave up 9 bases and V 1 base, and 11 bases lay outside the gene matches. Germline CDR1 is LGHNA and CDR2 is YSLEER. The CDR3 consists of 16 residues.

The J gene is TRBJ2-7, the V gene TRBV7-9; no clear D. The CDR3 has 12 residues. CDR1 is SEHNR and CDR2 is FQNEAQ in the germline V gene (reference sequence). V gave up 5 bases and J gave up 2 bases, with 7 bases separating them. The CDR3, as DNA: TGTGCCAGCAGCCAACTTACCTACGAGCAGTACTTC. It encodes CASSQLTYEQYF.

This clone was detected a few times. This chain connects TRBV7-8 to TRBJ2-1; D gene ambiguous. The germline gives CDR1 SGHVS, CDR2 FQNEAQ. V dropped 4 bases and J dropped 8 bases, with 9 bases sitting between them. The CDR3 is made up of 12 amino acids. The CDR3 reads CASSYEVDEQFF. CDR3 sequence (DNA): TGTGCCAGCAGCTATGAGGTGGATGAGCAGTTCTTC.

The chain couples TRBV9 to TRBJ2-3; TRBD1 matches 7 bases. Germline CDR1 and CDR2: SGDLS and YYNGEE. V lost 8 bases, J lost 5 bases, and 14 bases stayed unmatched. The CDR3 sequence is 15 residues long. In nucleotides, the CDR3 is TGTGCCAGTGAAACAGGGGCACGAGGAGAAGATACGCAGTATTTT. Its translation is CASETGARGEDTQYF.

This rearrangement joins TRBV9 to TRBJ1-2; no clear D. Germline loops: CDR1 SGDLS, CDR2 YYNGEE. The CDR3 has 8 residues. V lost 4 bases, J lost 10 bases, and 2 bases lay in between. CDR3 amino acids: CASSPYTF. Here the CDR3 DNA reads TGTGCCAGCAGCCCCTACACCTTC.

V is TRBV7-9 and J is TRBJ2-1; 9 nucleotides align to TRBD1. Germline-derived CDR1 and CDR2 are SEHNR and FQNEAQ (reference sequence). CDR3 length equals 15 residues. J was trimmed by 8 bases and V by 2 bases; bases with no gene match: 7. In nucleotides, the CDR3 is TGTGCCAGCAGCTTAAATGACAGGGGGAGCGATGAGCAGTTCTTC. It is translated as CASSLNDRGSDEQFF.

The chain couples TRBV7-3 to TRBJ2-5, with 11 bases that match TRBD2. Germline CDR1 SGHTA, CDR2 FQGTGA. V was pared by 5 bases and J by 3 bases, with 5 bases of the junction left unmatched. This CDR3 spans 15 amino acids. The CDR3 DNA is TGTGCCAGCAGCAAGGGACTAGCGGAAGAAGAGACCCAGTACTTC. Encoded protein: CASSKGLAEEETQYF.

The V call is TRBV5-1, the J call TRBJ2-7, with 7 bases lining up with TRBD2. Germline-derived CDR1 and CDR2 are SGHRS and YFSETQ. V dropped 4 bases and J dropped 3; count of bases not matched to a gene: 1. The CDR3 runs 12 residues. CDR3 in amino acids: CASSASGYEQYF. CDR3 DNA: TGCGCCAGCAGCGCTAGCGGCTACGAGCAGTACTTC.

This clone was seen just once. The chain recombines TRBV9 with TRBJ2-7; D unclear. The CDR3 has 15 amino acids. Germline V gene data show CDR1 as SGDLS and CDR2 as YYNGEE. Trimming left V 4 bases short and J 7 bases short, with 21 bases between. The CDR3: CASSPGGSGLREQYF. The CDR3 coding sequence is TGTGCCAGCAGCCCCGGTGGCTCTGGGTTGAGGGAGCAGTACTTC.

V usage is TRBV10-1 and J usage is TRBJ2-1; TRBD2 matches at 8 bases. There are 15 residues in the CDR3. With V trimmed by 4 bases and J by 5 bases, 7 bases remained unmatched. Germline CDR1 is WNHNN and CDR2 is SYGVQD (reference sequence). Here the CDR3 reads CASSVGLAANNEQFF. The CDR3 bases are TGCGCCAGCAGTGTCGGACTAGCCGCAAACAATGAGCAGTTCTTC.

The CDR3 region has the DNA TGTGCCTGGAGGGCGGGAGAAGACGAGCAGTACTTC. Encoded protein: CAWRAGEDEQYF. The chain recombines TRBV30 with TRBJ2-7, with 7 bases matching TRBD2. Germline V lookup: CDR1 GTSNPN, CDR2 SVGIG (reference sequence). This CDR3 comprises 12 residues. Trimming cost V 3 bases and J 5 bases; bases outside gene matches: 4.

The chain employs TRBV9 and TRBJ2-1; D not resolved. Germline CDR1 is SGDLS and CDR2 is YYNGEE. Deletions cut 4 bases from V and 3 bases from J, with 14 bases between. The CDR3 sequence is 15 residues long. CDR3 in amino acids: CASSIESSNYNEQFF. CDR3 DNA sequence: TGTGCCAGCAGCATCGAGTCGTCCAACTACAATGAGCAGTTCTTC.

The rearrangement joins TRBV2 to TRBJ1-2, with D hard to call. The CDR3 is 13 residues long. Trimming left V 10 bases short and J 5 bases short, with 17 bases between. CDR1 is SNHLY, CDR2 FYNNEI, per germline. The CDR3 DNA reads as TGTGCCACCACTACGGGTTACGCGTATGGCTACACCTTC. It specifies CATTTGYAYGYTF.

This clone appeared once. The rearrangement joins TRBV13 to TRBJ2-7; 7 positions match TRBD2. Germline CDR1 PRHDT, CDR2 FYEKMQ (reference sequence). This CDR3 spans 15 amino acids. J was trimmed by 2 bases and V by 6 bases; bases with no gene match: 10. The CDR3, as DNA: TGTGCCAGCAGTCATCGGGGGGAGTCTCCCTACGAGCAGTACTTC. It is translated as CASSHRGESPYEQYF.

Notes on this clone: Other DNA sequences within the sample encode an identical CDR3. V is TRBV6-5 and J is TRBJ2-2; D unresolved. Germline V lookup: CDR1 MNHEY, CDR2 SVGAGI. The CDR3 has 12 residues. V dropped 2 bases and J dropped 7 bases, with 5 bases sitting between them. The CDR3 sequence: CASSYPGGELFF. The CDR3 DNA is TGTGCCAGCAGTTACCCCGGCGGGGAGCTGTTTTTT.

The chain recombines TRBV5-4 with TRBJ2-3, with D perhaps assigned TRBD1 or TRBD2 (5 bases each). CDR1 SGHNT and CDR2 YYREEE come from the germline V gene (reference sequence). The CDR3 has 17 amino acids. Trimming left V 4 bases short and J 6 bases short, with 24 bases between. In DNA form, the CDR3 reads TGTGCCAGCAGCCGACCTTCTCGGGGCCGGTCTAGCGATACGCAGTATTTT. As protein: CASSRPSRGRSSDTQYF.

V and J are TRBV27 and TRBJ2-1, with 8 bases aligning to TRBD2. CDR1 is MNHEY, CDR2 SMNVEV, per germline (reference sequence). The V segment lost 4 bases and the J segment 8 bases; nucleotides outside the gene matches: 10. This CDR3 spans 15 amino acids. Here the CDR3 reads CASSSGTSSSDEQFF. CDR3 in DNA: TGTGCCAGCAGTTCTGGGACTAGTTCGTCCGATGAGCAGTTCTTC.